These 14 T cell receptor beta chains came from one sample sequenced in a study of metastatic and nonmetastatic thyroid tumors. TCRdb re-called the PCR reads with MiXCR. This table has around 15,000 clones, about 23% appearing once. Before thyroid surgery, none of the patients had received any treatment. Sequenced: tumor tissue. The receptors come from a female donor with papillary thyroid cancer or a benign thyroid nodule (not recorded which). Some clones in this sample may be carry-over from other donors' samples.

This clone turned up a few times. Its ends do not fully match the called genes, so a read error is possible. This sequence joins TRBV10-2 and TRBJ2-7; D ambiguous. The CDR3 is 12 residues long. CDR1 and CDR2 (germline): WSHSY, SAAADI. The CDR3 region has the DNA TGCGCCAGCAGTTATGTAAAGTACGAGCATTACTTC. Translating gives CASSYVKYEHYF.

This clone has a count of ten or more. The chain's CDR3 is CASSFGTPRGEGYTF. In DNA, the CDR3 is TGTGCCAGCAGCTTCGGGACACCAAGGGGGGAAGGCTACACCTTC. V gene TRBV5-4 combines with J gene TRBJ1-2, with D perhaps matching TRBD1 (6 bases). Germline V gene sequence: CDR1 SGHNT, CDR2 YYREEE (reference sequence). V lost 2 bases and J 8 bases, leaving 19 bases between the germline ends. The CDR3 loop spans 15 amino acids.

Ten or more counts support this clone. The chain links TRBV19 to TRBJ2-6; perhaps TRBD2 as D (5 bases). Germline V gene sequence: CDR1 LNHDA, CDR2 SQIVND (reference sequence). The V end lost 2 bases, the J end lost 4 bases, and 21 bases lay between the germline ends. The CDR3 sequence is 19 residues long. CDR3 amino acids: CASSIRPSSGIAGANVLTF. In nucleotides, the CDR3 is TGTGCCAGTAGTATACGGCCCAGCTCGGGAATTGCGGGGGCCAACGTCCTGACTTTC.

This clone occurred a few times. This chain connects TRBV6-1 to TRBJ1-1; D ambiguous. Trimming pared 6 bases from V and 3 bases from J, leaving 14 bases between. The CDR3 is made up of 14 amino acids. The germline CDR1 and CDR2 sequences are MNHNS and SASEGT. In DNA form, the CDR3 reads TGTGCCAGCAGAGGGTATAGGCCGGACACTGAAGCTTTCTTT. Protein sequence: CASRGYRPDTEAFF.

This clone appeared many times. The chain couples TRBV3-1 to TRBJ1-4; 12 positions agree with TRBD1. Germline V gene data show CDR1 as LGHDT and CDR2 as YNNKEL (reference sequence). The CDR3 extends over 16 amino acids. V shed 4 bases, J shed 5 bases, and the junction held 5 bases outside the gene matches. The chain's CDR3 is CASSPRGTGGNEKLFF. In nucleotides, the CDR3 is TGTGCCAGCAGCCCAAGAGGGACAGGGGGCAATGAAAAACTGTTTTTT.

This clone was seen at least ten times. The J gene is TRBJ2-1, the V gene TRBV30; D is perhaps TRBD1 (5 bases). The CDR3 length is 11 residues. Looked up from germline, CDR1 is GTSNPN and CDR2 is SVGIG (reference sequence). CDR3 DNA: TGTGCTCACAGTGGGGCAAATGAGCAGTTCTTC. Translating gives CAHSGANEQFF.

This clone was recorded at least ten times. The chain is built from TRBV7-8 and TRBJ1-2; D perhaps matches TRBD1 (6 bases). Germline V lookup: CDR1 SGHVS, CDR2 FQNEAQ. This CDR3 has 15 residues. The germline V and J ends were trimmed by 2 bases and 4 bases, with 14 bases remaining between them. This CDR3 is CASSLSRGEIYGYTF. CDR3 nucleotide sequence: TGTGCCAGCAGCTTAAGCAGGGGCGAAATCTATGGCTACACCTTC.

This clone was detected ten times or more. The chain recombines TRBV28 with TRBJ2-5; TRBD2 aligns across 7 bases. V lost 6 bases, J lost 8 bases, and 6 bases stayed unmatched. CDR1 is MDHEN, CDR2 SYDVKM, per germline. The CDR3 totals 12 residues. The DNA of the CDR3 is TGTGCCAGCAGCAGGACTAGTCCTACCCAGTACTTC. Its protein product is CASSRTSPTQYF.

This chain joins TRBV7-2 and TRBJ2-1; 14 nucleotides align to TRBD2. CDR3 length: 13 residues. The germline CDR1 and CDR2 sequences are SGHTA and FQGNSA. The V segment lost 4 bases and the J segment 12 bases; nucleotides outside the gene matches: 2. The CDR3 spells CASSSGLAGVQFF. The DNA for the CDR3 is TGTGCCAGCAGCTCGGGACTAGCGGGAGTGCAGTTCTTC. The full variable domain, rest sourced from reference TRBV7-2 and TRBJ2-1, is GAGVSQSPSNKVTEKGKDVELRCDPISGHTALYWYRQSLGQGLEFLIYFQGNSAPDKSGLPSDRFSAERTGGSVSTLTIQRTQQEDSAVYLCASSSGLAGVQFFGPGTRLTVL.

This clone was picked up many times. This chain's CDR3 is CASSLRVPRTDTQYF. The CDR3 nucleotides read TGTGCCAGCAGTTTAAGGGTGCCTCGCACAGATACGCAGTATTTT. J is TRBJ2-3 and V is TRBV27; the D is unclear. The length of the CDR3 is 15 residues. The germline CDR1 and CDR2 sequences are MNHEY and SMNVEV (reference sequence). Trimming stripped 2 bases from V and 1 base from J, with 10 bases between.

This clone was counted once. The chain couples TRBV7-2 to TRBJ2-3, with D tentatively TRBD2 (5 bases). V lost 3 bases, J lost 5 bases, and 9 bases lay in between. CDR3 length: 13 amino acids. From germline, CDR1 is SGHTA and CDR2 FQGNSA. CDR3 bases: TGTGCCAGCAGCTTGCGGGCTAAAGATACGCAGTATTTT. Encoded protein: CASSLRAKDTQYF.

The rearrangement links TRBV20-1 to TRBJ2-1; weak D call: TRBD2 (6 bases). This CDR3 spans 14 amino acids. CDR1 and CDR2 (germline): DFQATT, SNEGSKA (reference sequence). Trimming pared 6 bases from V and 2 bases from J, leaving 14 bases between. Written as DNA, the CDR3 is TGCAGTGCGCGAGGACTACACACCTACAATGAGCAGTTCTTC. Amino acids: CSARGLHTYNEQFF.

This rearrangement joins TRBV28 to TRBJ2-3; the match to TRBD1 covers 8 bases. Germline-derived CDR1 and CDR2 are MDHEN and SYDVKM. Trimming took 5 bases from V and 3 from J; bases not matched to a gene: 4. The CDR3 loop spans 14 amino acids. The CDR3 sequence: CASSKGQGTDTQYF. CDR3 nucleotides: TGTGCCAGCAGTAAAGGACAGGGTACAGATACGCAGTATTTT.

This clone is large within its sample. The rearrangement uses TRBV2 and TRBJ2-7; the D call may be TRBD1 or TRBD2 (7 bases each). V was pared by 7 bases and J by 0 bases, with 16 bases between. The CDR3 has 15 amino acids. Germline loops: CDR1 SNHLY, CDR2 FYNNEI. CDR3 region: CASKESGDSSYEQYF. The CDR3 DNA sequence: TGTGCCAGCAAAGAAAGCGGGGACAGCTCCTACGAGCAGTACTTC.